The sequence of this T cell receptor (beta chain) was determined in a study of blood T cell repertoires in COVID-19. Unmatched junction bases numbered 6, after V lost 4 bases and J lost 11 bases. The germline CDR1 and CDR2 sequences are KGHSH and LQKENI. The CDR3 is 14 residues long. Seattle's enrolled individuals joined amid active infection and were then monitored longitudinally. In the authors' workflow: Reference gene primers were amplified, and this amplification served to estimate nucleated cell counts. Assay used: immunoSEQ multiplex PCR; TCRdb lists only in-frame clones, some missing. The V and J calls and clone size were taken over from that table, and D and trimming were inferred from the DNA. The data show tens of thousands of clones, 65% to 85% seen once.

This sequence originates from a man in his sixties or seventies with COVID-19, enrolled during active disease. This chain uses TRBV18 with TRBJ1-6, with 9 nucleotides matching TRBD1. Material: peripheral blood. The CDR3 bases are TGTGCCAGCTCACTCTCCGGGACAGGGCCACCCCTCCACTTT. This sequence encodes CASSLSGTGPPLHF.